This T cell receptor beta chain comes out of a study of coeliac disease (dated by TCRdb to the early 2020s). Background for the entire study: Coeliac patients were classed as newly diagnosed active disease, refractory coeliac disease type I, or disease controlled by a gluten-free diet. The study set out to describe the TR repertoires of small intestinal T cells in active coeliac disease, refractory type I coeliac disease, and coeliac disease treated with a gluten-free diet. TRB sequencing worked for samples from some 26 subjects, and these included approximately 25 paired bulk unsorted intraepithelial and lamina propria cell samples. Of the roughly 30 patients in the full study, around 22 had coeliac disease confirmed by serology and 8 were controls with non-small intestinal disorders. High-resolution HLA typing was unavailable, so biased TRBV7-2 usage was queried as a proof of principle. Next-generation sequencing of rearranged TRB and TRG CDR3 regions was used on small intestinal lymphocyte fractions taken from coeliac and non-coeliac patients.

General findings and caveats noted by the study authors: TRB repertoires were largely private; most amino acid sequences were unique to one sample, and V-gene usage did not differ significantly by disease group. Active coeliac intraepithelial and lamina propria samples had lower TRB and TRG repertoire clonality than controls, suggesting that diverse T cells were recruited. The separation of intraepithelial from lamina propria cells did not yield high-purity fractions, so cross-contamination between compartments was possible. The authors judged the approach to be unsuitable for unbiased detection of gliadin-specific T cells, because gliadin-specific T cells are scarce and rarely shared between patients.

About this clone itself: Which antigen it targets is not known. No much larger clone is present one base from it, and per-base qualities are unavailable.

Cells were frozen in aliquots of a few hundred thousand in DMSO/FBS in liquid nitrogen, and a single aliquot from each fraction was used for sequencing. All 30 or so patients in the study underwent endoscopy and small intestinal biopsy. To release intraepithelial cells, biopsies were stirred at 37 degrees Celsius for one hour in RPMI containing EGTA, MgCl2 and 1% FBS. The Qiagen DNeasy blood extraction kit was used to extract genomic DNA from the frozen unsorted cell fractions. The germline V gene (reference sequence) provides CDR1 WNHNN and CDR2 SYGVQD. The CDR3 contains 15 residues, cysteine and phenylalanine counted. CDR3 DNA only is kept here, 45 bases in frame from base 1. Between the V and J ends, shortened by 0 bases and 5 bases respectively, the junction contains 12 bases. The library was generated by the immunoSEQ multiplex PCR assay. The TR loci were subjected to amplification by multiplexed PCR, for which V gene segments served as targets of the forward primers and J gene segments as targets of the reverse primers. The amplified CDR3 regions were sequenced using the Illumina HiSeq System. The authors' analysis ran thus. Closely related reads were merged with a nearest-neighbour algorithm so that PCR and sequencing errors were removed and data were collapsed into unique sequences. Two measures summarised the repertoires: clonality, and T cell density, defined as TR molecules per amount of genomic DNA input. CDR3 amino acid sequences present in at least 80% of unsorted samples were defined as public TRs, and these public TRs were then tested for differential abundance between coeliac and control samples. Kruskal-Wallis tests followed by Dunn post-tests were used to test for differences in clonality and density between disease groups. This immuneACCESS table, as held by TCRdb, lists in-frame sequences with V and J called but not all clones. Of the missing ones, under half trace to an unresolved V gene in checked studies; the others have no known cause. That table furnishes V, J and clone size, whereas the DNA furnished D and trimming. The sample table lists around 4,000 clones, roughly 60% of them with a count of one. Under 9% of the sample goes to the ten largest clones.

This clonotype was obtained from a woman between 18 and 29 years old with active celiac disease. The chain is assembled from TRBV10-1 and TRBJ2-3, and possibly TRBD1, on 6 matching bases. The sample consisted of intraepithelial lymphocytes from the gut. The label giving this sample's cell subset or site can be read as: intraepithelial cell (IEC) fraction of small intestinal biopsy. The sequenced DNA is TGCGCCAGCAGTGAGTCCCCAGGGGTGCGAGATACGCAGTATTTT. Its translation reads: CASSESPGVRDTQYF.